The 8 T cell receptor beta chains presented below share a single source sample, sequenced in a study of regulatory T cells in long-lasting Graves disease. Time point reported: newly diagnosed GD, antithyroid drugs for less than 3 months. From PBMCs, RNA was extracted and then used to make the TCR library. Arm-PCR with iRepertoire HTBI primers amplified the CDR3 regions for these TCR beta libraries. In TCRdb, the multiplex PCR reads were re-called with MiXCR into one record per CDR3 protein. The sample comprises more than 350,000 distinct CDR3 sequences, 14% to 15% of which are singletons, and 15% to 20% rests with the top ten. The same sample was also studied in work on T cells in Graves' hyperthyroidism and ophthalmopathy.

The source was peripheral blood mononuclear cells (PBMCs), collected at new diagnosis, from a patient treated with antithyroid drugs. The receptors here all came from a woman aged 25 to 39 with Graves disease.

This clonotype was found many times. The V gene is TRBV18, the J gene TRBJ1-1; 10 bases agree with TRBD1. Germline-derived CDR1 and CDR2 are KGHSH and LQKENI. The CDR3 sequence is 16 residues long. V shed 3 bases, J shed 4 bases, and the junction held 8 bases outside the gene matches. DNA of the CDR3: TGTGCCAGCTCACCGAGGACAGGGGGGATAAGCACTGAAGCTTTCTTT. Its protein product is CASSPRTGGISTEAFF.

With regard to this clonotype: A read error is possible here, since a much larger clone lies one base away. The DNA for the CDR3 is TGTGCCTGGTCCCTGGGACCAACAGGAACAGATGCGCAGTATTTT. Its protein product is CAWSLGPTGTDAQYF. The chain carries TRBV30 and TRBJ2-3; D tentatively fits TRBD1 or TRBD2 (5 bases each). The germline V gene has CDR1 GTSNPN and CDR2 SVGIG (reference sequence). CDR3 length: 15 amino acids.

This chain connects TRBV4-1 to TRBJ2-1, with TRBD1 as a possible D gene (8 bases). Germline CDR1 MGHRA, CDR2 YSYEKL. This CDR3 spans 18 amino acids. With 2 bases removed from V and 4 bases from J, the gap between germline ends came to 21 bases. This CDR3 is CASSQPRGDRTHYNEQFF. CDR3 nucleotides: TGCGCCAGCAGCCAACCTCGGGGGGACAGGACGCATTACAATGAGCAGTTCTTC.

This clonotype was observed a few times. The chain employs TRBV24-1 and TRBJ2-1; 7 bases align to TRBD2. V shed 1 base, J shed 0 bases, and the junction held 5 bases outside the gene matches. This CDR3 region has 17 residues. Per germline, CDR1 KGHDR and CDR2 SFDVKD. The CDR3 DNA follows: TGTGCCACCAGTGATTTTCGCGGGAGAAGCTCCTACAATGAGCAGTTCTTC. It codes for CATSDFRGRSSYNEQFF.

This clonotype was found many times. The chain recombines TRBV28 with TRBJ2-7; D is perhaps TRBD2 (5 bases). Trimming removed 2 bases at V and 5 bases at J, with 13 bases between. This CDR3 contains 14 residues. Germline CDR1 reads MDHEN; CDR2 reads SYDVKM. The CDR3 DNA is TGTGCCAGCAGTTTAGGTGGGAGTGGGGACGAGCAGTACTTC. It encodes CASSLGGSGDEQYF.

At least ten counts were recorded for this clonotype. The rearrangement joins TRBV19 to TRBJ2-1; TRBD1 agrees at 9 bases. Germline CDR1 reads LNHDA; CDR2 reads SQIVND (reference sequence). The CDR3 has 13 amino acids. With V trimmed by 10 bases and J by 3 bases, 4 bases remained unmatched. The CDR3 protein is CAIGDRDYNEQFF. CDR3 coding DNA: TGTGCCATCGGGGACAGGGACTACAATGAGCAGTTCTTC.

This clonotype was counted between two and nine times. This chain joins TRBV5-4 and TRBJ2-1, with D possibly matching TRBD2 (6 bases). CDR3 size: 13 residues. Germline CDR1 and CDR2: SGHNT and YYREEE (reference sequence). Trimming took off 4 bases at V and 8 bases at J, with 13 bases between the two ends. DNA of the CDR3: TGTGCCAGCAGCCCGCGACTAGAATATGAGCAGTTCTTC. Its protein is CASSPRLEYEQFF.

This clonotype was observed a handful of times. The chain couples TRBV27 to TRBJ2-5; TRBD2 aligns across 10 bases. V shed 6 bases and J 3 bases; nucleotides not matched to a gene: 7. This CDR3 comprises 15 residues. The germline V gene encodes CDR1 MNHEY and CDR2 SMNVEV (reference sequence). DNA of the CDR3: TGTGCCAGCAGGGAGGCTAGCGGGAGTAAAGAGACCCAGTACTTC. This codes for CASREASGSKETQYF.